The source of this T cell receptor (beta chain) is a study of blood T cells in healthy people across ages. General study findings and limits: Long-lived and aged donors differed, with more naive CD4+ cells and higher diversity in the long-lived. There was a strong correlation between TCR beta diversity and naive T cell percentage.

With a J-beta primer mix and a sample-barcoded 5' primer, a second PCR ran about 7 to 11 cycles. Tags on each cDNA molecule came from a template-switch adaptor with 12 random nucleotides. TCRdb re-called the 5' RACE reads with MiXCR, one entry per CDR3 protein. The sample holds about 1.6 million distinct CDR3 sequences; about 31% are singletons and the top ten take roughly 12%. This CDR3 region has 13 residues. With 0 bases removed from V and 1 base from J, the gap between germline ends came to 4 bases. From germline, CDR1 is MGHRA and CDR2 YSYEKL. The study drew donors from healthy Caucasian individuals in Russia aged roughly 6 to 100. In this sample, this clonotype turned up many times. Its antigen is not known.

Source material: blood. The TCR sequence derives from a woman between 25 and 40 years old in good health. This chain joins TRBV4-1 and TRBJ2-7; D unclear. The CDR3 nucleotides are TGCGCCAGCAGCCAAGAATCTTCCTACGAGCAGTACTTC. Translation gives CASSQESSYEQYF.